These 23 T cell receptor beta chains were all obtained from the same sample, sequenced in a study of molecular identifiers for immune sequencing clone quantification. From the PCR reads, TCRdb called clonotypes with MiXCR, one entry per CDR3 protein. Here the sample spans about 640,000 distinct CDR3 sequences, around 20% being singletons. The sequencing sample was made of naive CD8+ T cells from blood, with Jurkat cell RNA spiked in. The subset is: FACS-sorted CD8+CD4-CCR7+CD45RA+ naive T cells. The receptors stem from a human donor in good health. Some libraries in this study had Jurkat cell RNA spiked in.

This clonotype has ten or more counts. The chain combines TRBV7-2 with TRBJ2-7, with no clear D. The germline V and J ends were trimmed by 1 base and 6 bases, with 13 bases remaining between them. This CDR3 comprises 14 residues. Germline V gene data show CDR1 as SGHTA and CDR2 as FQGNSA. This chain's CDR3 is CASSLDSGVIEQYF. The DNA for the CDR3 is TGTGCCAGCAGCTTAGATAGTGGGGTCATCGAGCAGTACTTC.

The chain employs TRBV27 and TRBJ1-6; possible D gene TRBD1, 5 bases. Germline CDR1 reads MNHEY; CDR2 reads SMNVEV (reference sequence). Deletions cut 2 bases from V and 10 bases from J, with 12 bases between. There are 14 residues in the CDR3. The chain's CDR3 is CASSLGGKKSPLHF. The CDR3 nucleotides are TGTGCCAGCAGTTTAGGGGGGAAGAAATCACCCCTCCACTTT.

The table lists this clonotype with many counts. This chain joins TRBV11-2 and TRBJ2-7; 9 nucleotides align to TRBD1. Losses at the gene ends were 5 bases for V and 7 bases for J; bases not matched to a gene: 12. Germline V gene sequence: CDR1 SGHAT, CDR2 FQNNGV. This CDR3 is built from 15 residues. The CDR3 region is CASSPANRGQWEQYF. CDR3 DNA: TGTGCCAGCAGCCCCGCCAACAGGGGGCAGTGGGAGCAGTACTTC.

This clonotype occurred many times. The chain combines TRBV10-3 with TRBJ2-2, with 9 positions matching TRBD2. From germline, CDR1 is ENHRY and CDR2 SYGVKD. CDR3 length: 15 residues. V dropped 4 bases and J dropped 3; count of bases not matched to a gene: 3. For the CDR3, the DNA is TGTGCCATCAGTGGTAGCGGGAGTGACACCGGGGAGCTGTTTTTT. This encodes CAISGSGSDTGELFF.

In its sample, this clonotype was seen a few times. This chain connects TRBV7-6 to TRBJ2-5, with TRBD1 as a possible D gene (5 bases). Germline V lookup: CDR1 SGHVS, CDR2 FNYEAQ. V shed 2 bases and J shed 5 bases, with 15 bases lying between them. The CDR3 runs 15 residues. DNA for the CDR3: TGTGCCAGCAGCTTAAGTGGCAGGGTGTACGAGACCCAGTACTTC. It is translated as CASSLSGRVYETQYF.

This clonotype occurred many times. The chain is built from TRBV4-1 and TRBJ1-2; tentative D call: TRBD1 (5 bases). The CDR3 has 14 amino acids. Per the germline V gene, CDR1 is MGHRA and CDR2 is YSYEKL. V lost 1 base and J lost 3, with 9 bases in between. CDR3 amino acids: CASSQVGTDYGYTF. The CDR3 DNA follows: TGCGCCAGCAGCCAAGTCGGGACGGACTATGGCTACACCTTC.

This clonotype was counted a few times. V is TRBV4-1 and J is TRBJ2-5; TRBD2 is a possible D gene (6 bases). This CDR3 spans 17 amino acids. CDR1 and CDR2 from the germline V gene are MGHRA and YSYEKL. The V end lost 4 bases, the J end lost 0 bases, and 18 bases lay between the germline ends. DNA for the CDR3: TGCGCCAGCAGCCGGAAAACGGGGACTGAGTACCAAGAGACCCAGTACTTC. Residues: CASSRKTGTEYQETQYF.

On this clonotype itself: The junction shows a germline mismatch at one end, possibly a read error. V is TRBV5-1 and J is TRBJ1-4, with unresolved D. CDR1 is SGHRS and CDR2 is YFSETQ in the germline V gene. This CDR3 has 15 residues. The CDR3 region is CAGSSGSGRAEKLFF. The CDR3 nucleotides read TGCGCCGGCAGCTCCGGCAGTGGGCGGGCTGAAAAGCTGTTTTTT.

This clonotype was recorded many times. CDR3 DNA sequence: TGCAGTGCTAGAGGAGGGCTAGCGGTCTCCTACGAGCAGTACTTC. Its translation: CSARGGLAVSYEQYF. The rearrangement uses TRBV20-1 and TRBJ2-7, with 7 bases matching TRBD2. Germline V CDR1 and CDR2: DFQATT, SNEGSKA (reference sequence). V was clipped by 1 base and J by 0 bases; unmatched bases: 6. This CDR3 is 15 amino acids long.

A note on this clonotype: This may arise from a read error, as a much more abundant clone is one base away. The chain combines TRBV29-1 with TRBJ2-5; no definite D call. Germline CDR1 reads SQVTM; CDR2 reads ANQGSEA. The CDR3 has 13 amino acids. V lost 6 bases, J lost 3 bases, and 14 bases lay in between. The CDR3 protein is CSVWRLEKETQYF. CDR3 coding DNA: TGCAGCGTCTGGCGTTTGGAAAAAGAGACCCAGTACTTC. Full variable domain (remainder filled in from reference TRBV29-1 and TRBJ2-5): SAVISQKPSRDICQRGTSLTIQCQVDSQVTMMFWYRQQPGQSLTLIATANQGSEATYESGFVIDKFPISRPNLTFSTLTVSNMSPEDSSIYLCSVWRLEKETQYFGPGTRLLVL.

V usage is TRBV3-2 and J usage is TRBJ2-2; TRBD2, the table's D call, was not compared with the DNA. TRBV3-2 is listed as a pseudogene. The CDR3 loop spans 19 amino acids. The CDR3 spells CATSKSGTSGRDNTGELFF. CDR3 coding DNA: TGTGCCACCTCAAAGTCCGGGACTAGCGGGAGGGATAACACCGGGGAGCTGTTTTTT.

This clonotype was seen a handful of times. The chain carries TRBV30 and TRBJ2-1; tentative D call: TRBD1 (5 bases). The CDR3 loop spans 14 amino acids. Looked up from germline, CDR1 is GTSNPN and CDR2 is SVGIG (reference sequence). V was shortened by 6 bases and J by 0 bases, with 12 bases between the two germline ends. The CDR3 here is CACRQLSSYNEQFF. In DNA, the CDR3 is TGTGCCTGTCGACAGTTGAGCTCCTACAATGAGCAGTTCTTC.

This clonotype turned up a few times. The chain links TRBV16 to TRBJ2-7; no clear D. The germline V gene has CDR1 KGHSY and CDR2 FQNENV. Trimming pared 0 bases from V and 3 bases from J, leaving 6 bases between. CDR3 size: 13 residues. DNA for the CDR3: TGTGCCAGCAGCCAATCATATAGCTACGAGCAGTACTTC. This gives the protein CASSQSYSYEQYF.

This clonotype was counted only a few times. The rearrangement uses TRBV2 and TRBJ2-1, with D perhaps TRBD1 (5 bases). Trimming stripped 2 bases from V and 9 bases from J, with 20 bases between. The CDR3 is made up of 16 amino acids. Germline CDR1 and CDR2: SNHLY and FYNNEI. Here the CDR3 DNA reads TGTGCCAGCAGTGAATGGGGAACACCATCCGACAGTGAGCAGTTCTTC. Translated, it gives CASSEWGTPSDSEQFF.

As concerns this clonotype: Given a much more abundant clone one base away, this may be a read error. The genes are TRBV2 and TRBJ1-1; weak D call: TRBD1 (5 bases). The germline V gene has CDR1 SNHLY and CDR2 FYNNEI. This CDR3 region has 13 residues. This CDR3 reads CAKQGYTNTEALF. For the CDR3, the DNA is TGTGCCAAGCAGGGCTACACCAACACTGAAGCTCTCTTT.

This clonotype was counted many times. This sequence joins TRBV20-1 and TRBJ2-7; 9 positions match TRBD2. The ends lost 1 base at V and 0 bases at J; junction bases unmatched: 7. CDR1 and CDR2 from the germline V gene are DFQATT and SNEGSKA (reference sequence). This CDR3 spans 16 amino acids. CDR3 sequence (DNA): TGCAGTGCTAGAGCCCCAAGACTAGCGGTCTCCTACGAGCAGTACTTC. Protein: CSARAPRLAVSYEQYF.

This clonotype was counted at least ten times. The CDR3 here is CAWSYAADTQYF. Here the CDR3 DNA reads TGTGCCTGGAGCTATGCCGCAGATACGCAGTATTTT. The gene calls are TRBV30 and TRBJ2-3; D is uncertain. Germline CDR1 and CDR2: GTSNPN and SVGIG (reference sequence). Deletions cut 3 bases from V and 4 bases from J, with 8 bases between. The CDR3 is made up of 12 amino acids.

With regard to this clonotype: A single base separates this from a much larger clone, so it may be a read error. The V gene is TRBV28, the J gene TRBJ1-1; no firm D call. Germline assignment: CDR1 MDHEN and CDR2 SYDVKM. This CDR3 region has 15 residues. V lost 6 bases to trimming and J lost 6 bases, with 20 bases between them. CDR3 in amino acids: CASRPGSSTYAEAFF. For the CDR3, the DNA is TGTGCCAGCAGACCGGGATCATCAACGTACGCTGAAGCTTTCTTT.

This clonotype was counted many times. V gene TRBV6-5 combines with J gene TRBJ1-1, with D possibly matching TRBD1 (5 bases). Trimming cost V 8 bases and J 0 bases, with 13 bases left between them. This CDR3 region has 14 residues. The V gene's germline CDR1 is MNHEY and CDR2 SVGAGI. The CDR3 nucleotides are TGTGCCAGCGAACGCCAGGGAGTGAACACTGAAGCTTTCTTT. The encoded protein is CASERQGVNTEAFF.

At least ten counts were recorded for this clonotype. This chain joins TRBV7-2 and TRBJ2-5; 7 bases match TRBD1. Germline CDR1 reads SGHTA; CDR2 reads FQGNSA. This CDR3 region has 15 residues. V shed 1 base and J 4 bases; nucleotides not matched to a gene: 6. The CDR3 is CASSLVQGPLETQYF. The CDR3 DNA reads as TGTGCCAGCAGCTTAGTACAGGGGCCGCTAGAGACCCAGTACTTC.

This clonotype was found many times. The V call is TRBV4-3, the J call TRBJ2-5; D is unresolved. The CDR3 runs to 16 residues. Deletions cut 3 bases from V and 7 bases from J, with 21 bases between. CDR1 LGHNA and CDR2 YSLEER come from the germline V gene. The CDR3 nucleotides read TGCGCCAGCAGCCAGTCAGGCCCTGGGTCCACCCGGACCCAGTACTTC. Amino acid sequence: CASSQSGPGSTRTQYF.

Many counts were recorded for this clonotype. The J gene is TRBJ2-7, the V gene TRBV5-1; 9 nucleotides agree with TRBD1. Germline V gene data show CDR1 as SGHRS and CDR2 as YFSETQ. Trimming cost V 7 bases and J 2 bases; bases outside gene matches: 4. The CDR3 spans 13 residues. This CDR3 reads CASADRGTYEQYF. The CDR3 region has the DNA TGCGCCAGCGCGGACAGGGGTACCTACGAGCAGTACTTC.

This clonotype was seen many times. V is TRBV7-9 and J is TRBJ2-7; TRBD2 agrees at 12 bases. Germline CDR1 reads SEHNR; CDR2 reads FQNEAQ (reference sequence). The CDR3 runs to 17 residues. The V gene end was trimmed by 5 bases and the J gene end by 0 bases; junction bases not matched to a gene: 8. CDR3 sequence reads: CASSPGLAGLISYEQYF. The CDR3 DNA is TGTGCCAGCAGCCCAGGACTAGCGGGACTTATCTCCTACGAGCAGTACTTC.